This T cell receptor beta chain was observed in a study of blood T cell repertoires in COVID-19. At the level of the study: Collection of acute and convalescent COVID-19 samples took place in the United States, Italy and Spain. Sources were T cells, B-cell-depleted T cells, or PBMCs; the material itself was cDNA or gDNA.

Each participant's cohort was designated according to participant-reported clinical history. This clone was seen more than once but under ten times. The repertoire was sequenced with immunoSEQ multiplex PCR; TCRdb's copy has only in-frame clones and lacks some. This sample has about 140,000 clones, with roughly 86% found just once. V was trimmed by 0 bases and J by 0 bases, leaving 12 bases between them. This CDR3 spans 16 amino acids. Germline values: CDR1 SGHNT, CDR2 YYREEE (reference sequence). V gene TRBV5-4 combines with J gene TRBJ1-1; D might be TRBD1 (5 bases). This TCR was sampled from a woman between 50 and 59 years old with acute COVID-19. Sequenced material: PBMCs or T cells enriched from blood (not recorded which). The CDR3 loop is CASSLAVTVMNTEAFF. Here the CDR3 DNA reads TGTGCCAGCAGCTTGGCGGTGACAGTTATGAACACTGAAGCTTTCTTT.